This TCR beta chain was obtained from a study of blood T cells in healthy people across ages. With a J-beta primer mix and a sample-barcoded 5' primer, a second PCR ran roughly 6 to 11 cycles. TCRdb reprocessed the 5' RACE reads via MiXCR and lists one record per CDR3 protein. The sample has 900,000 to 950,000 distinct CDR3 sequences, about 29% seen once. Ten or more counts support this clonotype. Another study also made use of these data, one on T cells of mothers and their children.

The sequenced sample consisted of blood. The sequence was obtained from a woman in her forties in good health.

CDR3 sequence: CASTRSGAYQETQYF. Written as DNA, the CDR3 is TGCGCCAGCACCCGGAGCGGAGCGTACCAAGAGACCCAGTACTTC. The chain employs TRBV5-1 and TRBJ2-5, with D maybe TRBD2 (5 bases). V lost 6 bases, J lost 0 bases, and 15 bases lay in between. The CDR3 consists of 15 residues. Germline lookup yields CDR1 SGHRS and CDR2 YFSETQ. The whole variable domain, filled in from reference TRBV5-1 and TRBJ2-5, reads KAGVTQTPRYLIKTRGQQVTLSCSPISGHRSVSWYQQTPGQGLQFLFEYFSETQRNKGNFPGRFSGRQFSNSRSEMNVSTLELGDSALYLCASTRSGAYQETQYFGPGTRLLVL.